This T cell receptor (beta chain) was sequenced for a study of CD8 T cells in Susac syndrome. From germline, CDR1 is SEHNR and CDR2 FQNEAQ (reference sequence). The CDR3 is 14 amino acids. V was cut by 5 bases and J by 4 bases, with 14 bases left in between. Roughly 0.45 to 1 ug RNA was reverse transcribed with random hexamers. Amplification of TCR beta CDR3 spanned 54 Vbeta and 13 Jbeta via immunoSEQ multiplex PCR. Using its own MiXCR run on the immunoSEQ multiplex PCR reads, TCRdb lists one record per CDR3 protein. Of 150,000 or so distinct CDR3 sequences listed, roughly 96% are singletons. Sequencing targeted TCR beta in blood CD8+ and CD4+ T cells. In the multiple sclerosis control group, patients were treatment-naive and had stable or active relapsing-remitting disease.

The chain uses TRBV7-9 and TRBJ1-2, with D unclear. The receptor's source is a human donor with multiple sclerosis. Input material: CD8+ T cells from PBMCs. The CDR3, as DNA: TGTGCCAGCAGCCTGGAGTCGGAATTCTATGGCTACACCTTC. It codes for CASSLESEFYGYTF.